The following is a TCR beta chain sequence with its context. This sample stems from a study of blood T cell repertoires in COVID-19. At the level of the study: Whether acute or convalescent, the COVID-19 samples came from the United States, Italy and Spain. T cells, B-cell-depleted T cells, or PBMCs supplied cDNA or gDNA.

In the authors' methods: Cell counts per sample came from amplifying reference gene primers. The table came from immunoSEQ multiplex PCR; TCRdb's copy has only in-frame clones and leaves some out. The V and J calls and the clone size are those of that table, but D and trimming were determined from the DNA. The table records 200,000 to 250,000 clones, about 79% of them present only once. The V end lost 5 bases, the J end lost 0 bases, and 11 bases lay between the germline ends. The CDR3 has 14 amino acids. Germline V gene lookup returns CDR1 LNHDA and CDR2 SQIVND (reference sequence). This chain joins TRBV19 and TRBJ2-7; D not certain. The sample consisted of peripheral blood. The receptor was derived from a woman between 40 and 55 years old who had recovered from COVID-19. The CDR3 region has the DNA TGTGCCAGTAGTGTCGGAGCCGTCTCCTACGAGCAGTACTTC. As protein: CASSVGAVSYEQYF.